This T cell receptor (beta chain) was recovered during a study of neoadjuvant anti-PD-1 for oral cavity cancer. The study, taken as a whole, reports: Higher pretreatment blood Treg/Th17 ratios correlated with higher pretreatment blood and lower post-treatment tumor TCRbeta clonality. Post-nivolumab, blood T cell clonality was significantly elevated in non-responders.

This CDR3 is built from 13 residues. V lost 1 base and J lost 9; bases outside the gene matches: 3. Germline assignment: CDR1 SEHNR and CDR2 FQNEAQ (reference sequence). TCRdb's copy holds only in-frame clones and misses some; the assay was immunoSEQ multiplex PCR. This table has 68,000 or so clones, approximately 84% appearing once. Time point indicated: after neoadjuvant nivolumab, at surgical resection. These oral cavity squamous cell carcinomas were HPV-negative and locally advanced. As regards this clone: Its antigen is as yet unknown.

The TCR sequence derives from a person aged 35-79 years with oral cavity squamous cell carcinoma. V usage is TRBV7-9 and J usage is TRBJ2-1; TRBD1 aligns across 7 bases. The sequenced sample was PBMCs, obtained after nivolumab (anti-PD-1) treatment. CDR3 nucleotides: TGTGCCAGCAGCTTAGGAGGGGGCGGTGAGCAGTTCTTC. Protein product: CASSLGGGGEQFF.